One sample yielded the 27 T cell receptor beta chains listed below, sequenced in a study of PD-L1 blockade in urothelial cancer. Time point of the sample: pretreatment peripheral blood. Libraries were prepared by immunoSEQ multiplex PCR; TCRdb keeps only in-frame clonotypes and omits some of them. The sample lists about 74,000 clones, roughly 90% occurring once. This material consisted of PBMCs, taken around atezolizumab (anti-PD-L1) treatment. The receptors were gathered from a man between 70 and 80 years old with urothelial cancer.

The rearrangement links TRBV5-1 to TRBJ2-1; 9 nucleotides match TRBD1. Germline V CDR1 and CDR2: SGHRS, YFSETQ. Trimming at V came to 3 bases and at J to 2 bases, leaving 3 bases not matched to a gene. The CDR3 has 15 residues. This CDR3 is CASSSQGAAYNEQFF. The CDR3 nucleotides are TGCGCCAGCAGCTCACAGGGGGCAGCCTACAATGAGCAGTTCTTC.

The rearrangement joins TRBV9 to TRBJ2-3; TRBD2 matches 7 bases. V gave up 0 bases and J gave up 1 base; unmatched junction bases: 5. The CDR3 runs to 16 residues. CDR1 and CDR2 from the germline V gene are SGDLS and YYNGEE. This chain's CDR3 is CASSVAGAGGTDTQYF. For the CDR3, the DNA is TGTGCCAGCAGCGTAGCTGGCGCGGGAGGCACAGATACGCAGTATTTT.

CDR3 amino acids: CASSDPANYGYTF. CDR3 bases: TGTGCCAGCAGTGATCCAGCTAACTATGGCTACACCTTC. The chain couples TRBV6-1 to TRBJ1-2; D gene ambiguous. This CDR3 is built from 13 residues. Looked up from germline, CDR1 is MNHNS and CDR2 is SASEGT. Trimming removed 3 bases at V and 0 bases at J, with 5 bases between.

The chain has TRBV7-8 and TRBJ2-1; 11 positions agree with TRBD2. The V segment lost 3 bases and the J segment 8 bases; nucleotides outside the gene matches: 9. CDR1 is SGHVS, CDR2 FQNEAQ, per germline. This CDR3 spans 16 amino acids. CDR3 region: CASSLELAGDRDEQFF. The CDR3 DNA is TGTGCCAGCAGCTTGGAACTAGCGGGAGATCGTGATGAGCAGTTCTTC.

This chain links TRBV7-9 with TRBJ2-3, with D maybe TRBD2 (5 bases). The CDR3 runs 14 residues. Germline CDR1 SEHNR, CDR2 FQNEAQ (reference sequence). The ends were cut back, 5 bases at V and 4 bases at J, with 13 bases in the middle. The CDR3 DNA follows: TGTGCCAGCAGCCCTGGGAGCACGGCAGATACGCAGTATTTT. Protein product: CASSPGSTADTQYF.

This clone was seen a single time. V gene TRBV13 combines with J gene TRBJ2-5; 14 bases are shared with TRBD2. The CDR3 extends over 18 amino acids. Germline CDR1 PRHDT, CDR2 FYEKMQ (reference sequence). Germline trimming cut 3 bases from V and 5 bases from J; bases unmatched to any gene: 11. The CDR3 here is CASSFTGTSGSGGETQYF. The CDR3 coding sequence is TGTGCCAGCAGCTTCACCGGGACTAGCGGGAGCGGAGGGGAGACCCAGTACTTC.

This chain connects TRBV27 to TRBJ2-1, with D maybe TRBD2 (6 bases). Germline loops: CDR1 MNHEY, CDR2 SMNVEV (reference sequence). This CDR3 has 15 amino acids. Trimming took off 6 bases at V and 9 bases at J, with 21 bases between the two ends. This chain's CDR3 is CASSLGYGGGIEQFF. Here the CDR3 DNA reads TGTGCCAGCAGCCTAGGGTATGGGGGAGGCATTGAGCAGTTCTTC.

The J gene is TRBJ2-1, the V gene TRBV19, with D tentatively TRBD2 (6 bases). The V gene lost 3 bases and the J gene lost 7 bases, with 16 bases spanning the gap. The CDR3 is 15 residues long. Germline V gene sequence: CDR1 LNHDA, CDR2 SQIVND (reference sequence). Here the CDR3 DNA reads TGTGCCAGTAGTATTAGGGAGGACCCCTGGAATGAGCAGTTCTTC. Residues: CASSIREDPWNEQFF.

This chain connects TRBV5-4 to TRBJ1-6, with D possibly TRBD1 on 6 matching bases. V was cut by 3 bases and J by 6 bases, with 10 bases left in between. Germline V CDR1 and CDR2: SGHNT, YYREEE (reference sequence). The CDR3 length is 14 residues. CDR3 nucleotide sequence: TGTGCCAGCAGCTCCCGGACAGTTAATTCACCCCTCCACTTT. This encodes CASSSRTVNSPLHF.

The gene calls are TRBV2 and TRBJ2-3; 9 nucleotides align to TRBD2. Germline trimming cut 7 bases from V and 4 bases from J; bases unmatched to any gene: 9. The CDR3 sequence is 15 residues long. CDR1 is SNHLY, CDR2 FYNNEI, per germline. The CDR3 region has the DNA TGTGCCAGCAATGGCGGGAGGGGTGGCGCAGATACGCAGTATTTT. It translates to CASNGGRGGADTQYF.

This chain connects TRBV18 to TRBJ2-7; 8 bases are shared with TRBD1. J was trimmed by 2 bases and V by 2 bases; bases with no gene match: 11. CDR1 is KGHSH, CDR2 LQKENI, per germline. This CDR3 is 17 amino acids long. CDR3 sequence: CASSPAPRTGGPYEQYF. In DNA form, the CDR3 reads TGTGCCAGCTCACCAGCCCCCCGCACAGGGGGACCCTACGAGCAGTACTTC.

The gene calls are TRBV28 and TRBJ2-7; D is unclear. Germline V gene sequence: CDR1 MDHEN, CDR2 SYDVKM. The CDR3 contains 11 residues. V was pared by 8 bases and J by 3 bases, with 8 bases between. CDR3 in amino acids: CASAGSYEQYF. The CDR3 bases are TGTGCCAGCGCTGGCAGCTACGAGCAGTACTTC.

CDR3 sequence: CASSLAVSGQGAQAYEQYF. The CDR3 DNA reads as TGCGCCAGCAGCTTGGCCGTTTCGGGACAGGGGGCTCAAGCCTACGAGCAGTACTTC. The chain links TRBV5-1 to TRBJ2-7, with 12 bases aligning to TRBD1. The germline gives CDR1 SGHRS, CDR2 YFSETQ. V lost 0 bases and J lost 2; bases outside the gene matches: 12. The CDR3 extends over 19 amino acids.

CDR3 DNA sequence: TGTGCCAGCAGCTTAGGGTACGGCGGAAACACCGGGGAGCTGTTTTTT. This sequence encodes CASSLGYGGNTGELFF. J is TRBJ2-2 and V is TRBV13; D is unresolved. Trimming took off 0 bases at V and 2 bases at J, with 10 bases between the two ends. Germline V gene sequence: CDR1 PRHDT, CDR2 FYEKMQ (reference sequence). This CDR3 has 16 amino acids.

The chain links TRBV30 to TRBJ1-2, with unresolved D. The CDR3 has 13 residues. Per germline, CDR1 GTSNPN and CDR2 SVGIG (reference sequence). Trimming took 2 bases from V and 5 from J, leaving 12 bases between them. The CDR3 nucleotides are TGTGCCTGGAGTTCTGGCCAGATATATGGCTACACCTTC. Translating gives CAWSSGQIYGYTF.

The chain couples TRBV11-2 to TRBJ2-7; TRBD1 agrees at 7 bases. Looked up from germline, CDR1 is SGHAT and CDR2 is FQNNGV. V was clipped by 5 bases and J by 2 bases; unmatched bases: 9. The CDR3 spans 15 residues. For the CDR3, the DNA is TGTGCCAGCAGCGAAACCGGACAGGCGACCTACGAGCAGTACTTC. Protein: CASSETGQATYEQYF.

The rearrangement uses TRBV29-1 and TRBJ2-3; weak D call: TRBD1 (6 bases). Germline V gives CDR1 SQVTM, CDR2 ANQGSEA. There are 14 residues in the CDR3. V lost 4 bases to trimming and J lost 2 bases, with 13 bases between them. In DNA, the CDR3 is TGCAGCGTTGTGGGGACATTGCACACAGATACGCAGTATTTT. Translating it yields CSVVGTLHTDTQYF.

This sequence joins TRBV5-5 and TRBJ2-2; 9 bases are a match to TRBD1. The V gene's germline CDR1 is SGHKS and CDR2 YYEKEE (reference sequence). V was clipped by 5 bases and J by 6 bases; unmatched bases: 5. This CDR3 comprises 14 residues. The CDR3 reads CASRPTGGAGELFF. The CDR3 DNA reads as TGTGCCAGCAGACCGACAGGGGGGGCCGGGGAGCTGTTTTTT.

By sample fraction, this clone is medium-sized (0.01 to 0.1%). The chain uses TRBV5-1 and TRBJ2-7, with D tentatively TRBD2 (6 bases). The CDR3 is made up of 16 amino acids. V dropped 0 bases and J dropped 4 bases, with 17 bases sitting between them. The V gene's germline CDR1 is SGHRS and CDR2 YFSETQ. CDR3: CASSLAPDGAGYEQYF. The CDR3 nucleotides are TGCGCCAGCAGCTTGGCCCCAGACGGGGCGGGGTACGAGCAGTACTTC.

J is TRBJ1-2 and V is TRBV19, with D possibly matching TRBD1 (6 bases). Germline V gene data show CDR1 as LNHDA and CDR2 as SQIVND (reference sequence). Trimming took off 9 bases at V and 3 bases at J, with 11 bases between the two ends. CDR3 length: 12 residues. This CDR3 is CASQGQYYGYTF. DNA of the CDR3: TGTGCCAGCCAGGGGCAGTACTATGGCTACACCTTC.

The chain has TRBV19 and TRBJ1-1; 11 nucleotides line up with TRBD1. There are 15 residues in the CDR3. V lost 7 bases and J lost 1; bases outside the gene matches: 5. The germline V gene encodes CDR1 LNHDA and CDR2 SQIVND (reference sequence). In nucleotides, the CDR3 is TGTGCCAGTAATTTGGACAGGGGGCGGAACACTGAAGCTTTCTTT. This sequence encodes CASNLDRGRNTEAFF.

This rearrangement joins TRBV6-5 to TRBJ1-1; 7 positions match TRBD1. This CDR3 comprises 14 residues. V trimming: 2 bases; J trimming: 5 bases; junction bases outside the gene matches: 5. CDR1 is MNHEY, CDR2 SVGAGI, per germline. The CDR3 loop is CASSYRTGETEAFF. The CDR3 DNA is TGTGCCAGCAGTTACCGGACAGGCGAAACTGAAGCTTTCTTT.

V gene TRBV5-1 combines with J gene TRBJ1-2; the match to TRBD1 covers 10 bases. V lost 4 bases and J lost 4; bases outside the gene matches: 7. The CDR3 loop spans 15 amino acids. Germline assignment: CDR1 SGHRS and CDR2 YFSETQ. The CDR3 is CASSVRDRGAYGYTF. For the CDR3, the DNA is TGCGCCAGCAGCGTCCGGGACAGGGGTGCCTATGGCTACACCTTC.

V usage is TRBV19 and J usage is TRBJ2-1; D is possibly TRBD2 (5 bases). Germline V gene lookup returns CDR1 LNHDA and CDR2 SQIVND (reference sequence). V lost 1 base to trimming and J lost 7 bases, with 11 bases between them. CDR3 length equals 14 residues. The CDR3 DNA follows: TGTGCCAGTAGTATAGGAGGGATCACTAATGAGCAGTTCTTC. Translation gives CASSIGGITNEQFF.

CDR3 protein: CASSSSTGGHEQFF. The CDR3, as DNA: TGTGCCAGCAGCTCTTCGACAGGGGGCCATGAGCAGTTCTTC. This chain uses TRBV7-8 with TRBJ2-1; 10 bases line up with TRBD1. Germline-derived CDR1 and CDR2 are SGHVS and FQNEAQ. The V segment lost 4 bases and the J segment 8 bases; nucleotides outside the gene matches: 5. The CDR3 totals 14 residues.

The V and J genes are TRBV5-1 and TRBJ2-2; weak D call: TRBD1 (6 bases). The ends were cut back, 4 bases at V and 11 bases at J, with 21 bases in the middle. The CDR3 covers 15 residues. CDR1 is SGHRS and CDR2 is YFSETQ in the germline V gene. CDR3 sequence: CASSQPGHFSVELFF. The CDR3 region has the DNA TGCGCCAGCAGCCAACCGGGACACTTCTCTGTTGAGCTGTTTTTT.

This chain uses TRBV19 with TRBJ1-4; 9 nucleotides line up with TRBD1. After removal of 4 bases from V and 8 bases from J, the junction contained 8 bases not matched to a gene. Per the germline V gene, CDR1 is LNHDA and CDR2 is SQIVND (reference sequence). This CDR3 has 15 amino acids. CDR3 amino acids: CASSNRDRAREKLFF. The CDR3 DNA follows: TGTGCCAGTAGTAACCGGGACAGGGCACGGGAAAAACTGTTTTTT.